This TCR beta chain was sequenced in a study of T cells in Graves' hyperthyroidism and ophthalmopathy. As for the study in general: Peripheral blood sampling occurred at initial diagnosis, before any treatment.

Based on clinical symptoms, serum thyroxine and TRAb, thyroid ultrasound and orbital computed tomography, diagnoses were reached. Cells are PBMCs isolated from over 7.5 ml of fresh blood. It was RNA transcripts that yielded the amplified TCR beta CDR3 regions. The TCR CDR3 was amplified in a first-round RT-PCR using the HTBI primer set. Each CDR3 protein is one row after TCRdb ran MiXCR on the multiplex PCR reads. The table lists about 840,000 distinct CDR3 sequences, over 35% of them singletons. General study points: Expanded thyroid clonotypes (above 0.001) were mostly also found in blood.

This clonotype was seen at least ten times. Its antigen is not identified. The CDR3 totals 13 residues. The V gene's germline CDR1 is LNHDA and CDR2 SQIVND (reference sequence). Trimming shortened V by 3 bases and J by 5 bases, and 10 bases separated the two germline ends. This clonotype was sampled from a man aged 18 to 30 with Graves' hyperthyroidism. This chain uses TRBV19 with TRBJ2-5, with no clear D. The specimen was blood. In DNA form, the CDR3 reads TGTGCCAGTAGTATTGACCCACGGGAGACCCAGTACTTC. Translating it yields CASSIDPRETQYF.